The source of this T cell receptor beta chain is a study of blood T cells in healthy people across ages. Sample-barcoded 5' priming and a J-beta primer mix drove a second PCR of roughly 7 to 11 cycles. TCRdb itself ran the 5' RACE reads through MiXCR, one entry per CDR3 protein. The data contain about 1.8 million distinct CDR3 sequences, roughly 52% of them singletons. This clonotype has a handful of counts. Germline V gene lookup returns CDR1 PRHDT and CDR2 FYEKMQ (reference sequence). Trimming took off 9 bases at V and 6 bases at J, with 9 bases between the two ends. There are 11 residues in the CDR3.

This clonotype was sampled from a woman in her thirties or forties in good health. Sequenced sample: blood. This chain joins TRBV13 and TRBJ2-1; D is unresolved. The CDR3 loop reads CASSRFNEQFF. The DNA for the CDR3 is TGTGCCAGTTCCAGGTTCAATGAGCAGTTCTTC.